These 17 T cell receptor beta chains share one sample of origin, sequenced in a study of HIV-infected patients and healthy controls. Follow-up blood was drawn about 14 weeks, roughly three months, after antiretroviral therapy began. All unsorted peripheral T cells were captured because whole blood was used without fractionation. 400 to 550 ng RNA was reverse transcribed with alpha and beta constant-region primers. Alpha and beta chain libraries were made separately by chain-specific third strand synthesis with multiplexing indices. TCRdb re-derived calls from the 5' RACE reads in MiXCR, one entry per CDR3 protein. The table records about 5,000 distinct CDR3 sequences, more than 20% of them present only once. The input for sequencing was blood, taken during antiretroviral therapy. These receptors all come from an adult with HIV infection.

This clonotype was detected ten times or more. The chain employs TRBV13 and TRBJ2-3; D not certain. V was pared by 6 bases and J by 0 bases, with 13 bases between. Germline lookup yields CDR1 PRHDT and CDR2 FYEKMQ (reference sequence). This CDR3 spans 15 amino acids. The CDR3 DNA is TGTGCCAGCAGACAAACGGTCACTAGCACAGATACGCAGTATTTT. Amino acids: CASRQTVTSTDTQYF.

The chain links TRBV5-8 to TRBJ1-3; 7 bases line up with TRBD1. The V and J ends lost 3 bases and 0 bases, in that order; junction bases with no gene match: 3. The CDR3 sequence is 15 residues long. Germline-derived CDR1 and CDR2 are SGHTS and YDEGEE. Here the CDR3 reads CASSSQGVSGNTIYF. CDR3 sequence (DNA): TGTGCCAGCAGCTCCCAGGGGGTCTCTGGAAACACCATATATTTT.

For this clonotype: With a much larger clone just one base away, this may be a read error. The chain has TRBV6-1 and TRBJ2-3, with D possibly being TRBD1 (6 bases). The germline V gene encodes CDR1 MNHNS and CDR2 SASEGT. The CDR3 runs to 16 residues. V lost 3 bases and J 2 bases, leaving 15 bases between the germline ends. The CDR3 loop is CASSEELGAVTDTQYF. The CDR3 DNA follows: TGTGCCAGCAGTGAGGAGCTGGGGGCTGTCACAGATACGCAGTATTTT.

This clonotype was detected many times. The genes are TRBV27 and TRBJ2-7, with D tentatively TRBD1 (6 bases). The CDR3 extends over 13 amino acids. Trimming cost V 4 bases and J 2 bases, with 9 bases left between them. Germline V gene data show CDR1 as MNHEY and CDR2 as SMNVEV (reference sequence). As DNA, the CDR3 is TGTGCCAGCAGTTCGGACAGTACCTACGAGCAGTACTTC. Its protein is CASSSDSTYEQYF.

This clonotype qualifies as medium-sized (0.01 to 0.1%). V gene TRBV5-1 combines with J gene TRBJ1-1; D gene unclear. The germline CDR1 and CDR2 sequences are SGHRS and YFSETQ. Trimming removed 4 bases at V and 4 bases at J, with 17 bases between. The CDR3 spans 15 residues. For the CDR3, the DNA is TGCGCCAGCAGCCCCTCCTCTGGGGTCACCACTGAAGCTTTCTTT. Residues: CASSPSSGVTTEAFF. Full variable domain (outside the CDR3, taken from reference TRBV5-1 and TRBJ1-1): KAGVTQTPRYLIKTRGQQVTLSCSPISGHRSVSWYQQTPGQGLQFLFEYFSETQRNKGNFPGRFSGRQFSNSRSEMNVSTLELGDSALYLCASSPSSGVTTEAFFGQGTRLTVV.

Within the sample, this clonotype is medium-sized. The chain couples TRBV5-6 to TRBJ2-3; the match to TRBD2 covers 9 bases. CDR1 and CDR2 from the germline V gene are SGHDT and YYEEEE. J gave up 2 bases and V 3 bases, and 10 bases lay outside the gene matches. The CDR3 runs to 17 residues. The CDR3 DNA is TGTGCCAGCAGCTCGCTAAGGCTAGCGGGGACCACAGATACGCAGTATTTT. Translation: CASSSLRLAGTTDTQYF.

The chain combines TRBV4-1 with TRBJ1-2; no clear D. V dropped 5 bases and J dropped 3 bases, with 16 bases sitting between them. CDR1 MGHRA and CDR2 YSYEKL come from the germline V gene. The CDR3 sequence is 15 residues long. In DNA, the CDR3 is TGCGCCAGCAGCGCCACCCGGGGAATCGACTATGGCTACACCTTC. It is translated as CASSATRGIDYGYTF.

By share, this clonotype ranks as medium-sized. The rearrangement joins TRBV12-3 or TRBV12-4 to TRBJ1-2; D possibly corresponds to TRBD1 (6 bases). CDR3 size: 14 residues. V was clipped by 8 bases and J by 8 bases, with 21 bases between them. CDR3 DNA sequence: TGTGCCAGCCTTTCTGGGGACACGGCTTACGGCTACACCTTC. It yields the protein CASLSGDTAYGYTF.

This clonotype was picked up many times. The chain uses TRBV6-1 and TRBJ1-5; TRBD1 aligns across 9 bases. Germline V gene sequence: CDR1 MNHNS, CDR2 SASEGT. J gave up 2 bases and V 7 bases, and 6 bases lay outside the gene matches. The CDR3 has 15 residues. The CDR3 sequence: CASTGQGTRNQPQHF. Here the CDR3 DNA reads TGTGCCAGCACAGGACAGGGGACGCGCAATCAGCCCCAGCATTTT.

V usage is TRBV7-2 and J usage is TRBJ1-2; no clear D gene. From germline, CDR1 is SGHTA and CDR2 FQGNSA. The CDR3 loop spans 12 amino acids. The V end lost 3 bases, the J end lost 8 bases, and 10 bases lay between the germline ends. The DNA of the CDR3 is TGTGCCAGCAGCTTGTTGGTGAGAGGCTACACCTTC. Residues: CASSLLVRGYTF.

The chain joins TRBV5-6 to TRBJ2-7; weak D call: TRBD1 (6 bases). The V end lost 2 bases, the J end lost 5 bases, and 11 bases lay between the germline ends. The germline V gene has CDR1 SGHDT and CDR2 YYEEEE. The CDR3 is 13 residues long. CDR3 region: CASSFQGYNEQYF. The CDR3 DNA sequence: TGTGCCAGCAGCTTCCAGGGGTACAACGAGCAGTACTTC.

A note on this clonotype: A much bigger clone sits one base away, suggesting this may be a read error. The chain uses TRBV5-1 and TRBJ1-1, with D perhaps matching TRBD1 (6 bases). The CDR3 covers 16 residues. CDR1 is SGHRS, CDR2 YFSETQ, per germline. The CDR3 DNA sequence: TGCGCCAGAAGCTTGGGCGGGCAGGGGCTGAACACTGAAGCTTTCTTT. This translates into CARSLGGQGLNTEAFF.

This clonotype has only a few counts. This sequence may be a read error, since a much larger clone differs from it by one base. V and J are TRBV13 and TRBJ2-3, with D hard to call. The germline CDR1 and CDR2 sequences are PRHDT and FYEKMQ (reference sequence). The CDR3 consists of 12 residues. The CDR3 DNA sequence: TGTGCCAGCAGCTTGTGGGCAGATACACAGTATTTT. Translating gives CASSLWADTQYF.

This clonotype was found a few times. This sequence joins TRBV12-3 or TRBV12-4 and TRBJ2-1; the D gene could be TRBD1 or TRBD2 (7 bases each). V shed 5 bases and J shed 0 bases, with 17 bases lying between them. The CDR3 extends over 17 amino acids. In nucleotides, the CDR3 is TGTGCCAGCAGTCCAGGGGGGGGGTCCCCCTCCTACAATGAGCAGTTCTTC. Translating gives CASSPGGGSPSYNEQFF.

This rearrangement joins TRBV9 to TRBJ2-2, with TRBD1 matching over 7 bases. V gave up 4 bases and J gave up 0 bases; unmatched junction bases: 3. Germline CDR1 reads SGDLS; CDR2 reads YYNGEE. This CDR3 has 15 residues. CDR3: CASSPGTANTGELFF. As DNA, the CDR3 is TGTGCCAGCAGCCCCGGGACAGCGAACACCGGGGAGCTGTTTTTT.

This clonotype was seen ten or more times. This chain connects TRBV29-1 to TRBJ2-7; tentatively, D is TRBD1 (5 bases). Germline CDR1 is SQVTM and CDR2 is ANQGSEA. The CDR3 loop spans 13 amino acids. Trimming left V 6 bases short and J 3 bases short, with 15 bases between. The DNA for the CDR3 is TGCAGCGTGTATGGCGGCAGGGACTACGAGCAGTACTTC. It is translated as CSVYGGRDYEQYF.

Details on this clonotype: This could be a read error, since a much larger clone is one nucleotide away. The chain links TRBV5-6 to TRBJ1-5, with D perhaps TRBD1 (6 bases). The CDR3 totals 17 residues. CDR1 and CDR2 from the germline V gene are SGHDT and YYEEEE. The CDR3 DNA reads as TGTGCCAGCAATAAGAGAGGGGGGGCCGGGGGCAATCAGCACCAGCATTTT. Translating it yields CASNKRGGAGGNQHQHF.